The clone carrying this TCR beta chain appeared a few times. The entry originates in a study of blood T cell repertoires in COVID-19. Across the study: Samples taken during acute and convalescent COVID-19 were collected in the United States, Italy and Spain. Sources were T cells, B-cell-depleted T cells, or PBMCs; the material itself was cDNA or gDNA.

Per the study methods: Reference gene primer amplification in the assay estimated nucleated cell counts. TCRdb keeps only in-frame clones here, not all; method: immunoSEQ multiplex PCR. The V and J calls and clone size are taken from that table; D and trimming were inferred from the DNA. The table includes 95,000 to 150,000 clones, roughly four fifths detected once. CDR1 SGHTA and CDR2 FQGNSA come from the germline V gene. V shed 1 base, J shed 4 bases, and the junction held 5 bases outside the gene matches. The CDR3 covers 15 residues. The V and J genes are TRBV7-2 and TRBJ1-1; 8 bases fit TRBD1. Sequenced input: peripheral blood. This receptor was identified in a woman aged 70-85 years with acute or convalescent COVID-19. The CDR3: CASSLVTGAGTEAFF. The CDR3 coding sequence is TGTGCCAGCAGCTTAGTGACAGGGGCGGGCACTGAAGCTTTCTTT.